Listed here is a single TCR beta chain. Its antigen is unidentified. The method was immunoSEQ multiplex PCR; TCRdb's version includes in-frame clones alone and lacks a portion of them. The table has more than 75,000 clones, around 88% seen once. This entry belongs to a study of T cell responses to AZD1222 COVID-19 vaccine. Turning to the study itself: Pooled in the analysis were second doses at about 4 or about 12 weeks.

Study results and caveats: Close to half of spike-specific TCRs reportedly recognize unmutated variant regions. Regions 160-218 and 743-854 dominated among vaccine-associated CD4 TCRs spanning spike.

CDR1 is SGHAT, CDR2 FQDESV, per germline (reference sequence). This CDR3 is built from 15 residues. V shed 4 bases and J shed 7 bases, with 14 bases lying between them. V and J are TRBV11-1 and TRBJ1-6; the D gene is possibly TRBD1 (5 bases). This TCR was sampled from an adult in good health. Sequenced here: peripheral blood, sampled on day 0 of AZD1222 vaccination. CDR3 loop: CASSSRGLGNSPLHF. DNA for the CDR3: TGTGCCAGCAGCTCTAGGGGATTAGGGAATTCACCCCTCCACTTT. The full variable domain, its missing parts supplied by reference TRBV11-1 and TRBJ1-6, is EAEVAQSPRYKITEKSQAVAFWCDPISGHATLYWYRQILGQGPELLVQFQDESVVDDSQLPKDRFSAERLKGVDSTLKIQPAELGDSAMYLCASSSRGLGNSPLHFGNGTRLTVT.